A selection of T cell receptor beta chains follows, all from one sample in a study of blood T cell repertoires in COVID-19. Here immunoSEQ multiplex PCR was the method, and the copy in TCRdb shows in-frame clones only, minus some. The table has 200,000 to 300,000 clones, almost 85% seen once. The material sequenced was peripheral blood. The origin of the receptors is a man in his fifties with COVID-19, enrolled during active disease. Each CDR3 is given without its conserved first and last residue. A D gene is named only where the DNA matches it firmly. Size tells how often a clone was seen (once, few, many) or the class of an expanded clone, and some rows leave it out.

TRBD1	TRBV5-4	TRBJ2-1	.	ASSSGGAYNEQF
.	TRBV7-2	TRBJ2-5	.	ASSLRGGAETQY
TRBD1	TRBV4-2	TRBJ1-2	.	ASSQGWDRENYGYT
TRBD2	TRBV20-1	TRBJ2-3	few	SASRGGNTDTQY
TRBD2	TRBV3-1/TRBV3-2	TRBJ2-7	.	ASSRLAGGRSYEQY
TRBD2	TRBV9	TRBJ2-3	.	ASSVGWGSGGARTDTQY
.	TRBV25-1	TRBJ2-2	.	ASSESLPGPRAGELF
.	TRBV4-3	TRBJ1-1	.	ASSQGRTDAEAF
TRBD1	TRBV5-1	TRBJ1-1	.	ASSLEQGAGNTEAF
TRBD1	TRBV7-2	TRBJ1-1	.	ASSANTGAEAF
TRBD1	TRBV24-1	TRBJ2-5	.	ATSDDRGPLYQETQY
.	TRBV2	TRBJ2-7	.	ASIVRQGMVYEQY
.	TRBV10-3	TRBJ2-7	once	ATRNSLGEQY
TRBD1	TRBV2	TRBJ1-2	.	ASSESQGATYGYT
TRBD2	TRBV3-1/TRBV3-2	TRBJ2-5	.	ASSQSSGGGLGETQY
TRBD1	TRBV10-3	TRBJ2-7	.	AISDSRGGFEQY
TRBD2	TRBV9	TRBJ2-1	.	ASSVAAGLAGTERF
.	TRBV3-1/TRBV3-2	TRBJ1-5	.	ASSGHPSNQPQH
.	TRBV5-1	TRBJ2-5	.	ASSWATGMRETQY
.	TRBV5-1	TRBJ2-7	.	ASSLSAELSEQY
.	TRBV27	TRBJ2-7	.	ASSFARGYEQY
.	TRBV7-3	TRBJ1-1	.	ASSLIRSDTEAF
TRBD1	TRBV5-5	TRBJ1-5	many	ASSPEGAVNQPQH
.	TRBV18	TRBJ1-1	.	ASSPIGNTEAF
.	TRBV5-5	TRBJ1-1	.	ASSFSVDTEAF
TRBD2	TRBV9	TRBJ2-2	.	ASSVAAGASTGELF
TRBD1	TRBV7-3	TRBJ2-2	.	ASSSGQEAFNTGELF
.	TRBV6-6	TRBJ1-5	.	ASSYFGGDNQPQH
.	TRBV23-1	TRBJ1-5	.	ASSQQTHSNQPQH
TRBD1	TRBV2	TRBJ2-1	once	ASRVQGALSSYNEQF
.	TRBV7-9	TRBJ2-7	.	ASSLAAEPAYEQY
.	TRBV11-2	TRBJ2-7	once	ASSLNAQGIEQY
.	TRBV27	TRBJ1-1	.	ASSSRVRTEAF
.	TRBV30	TRBJ1-5	.	AWSELGGGNQPQH
.	TRBV5-1	TRBJ1-6	.	ASSRGQSSYNSPLH
.	TRBV21-1	TRBJ2-1	.	ASPPLAGADSYNEQF
.	TRBV18	TRBJ1-5	few	ASSPGGNQPQH
TRBD2	TRBV27	TRBJ2-1	.	ASSPGTSGGLRNEQF
TRBD2	TRBV3-1/TRBV3-2	TRBJ2-3	.	ASSQAGTSEDTQY
TRBD2	TRBV6-5	TRBJ2-1	.	ASAPPGGGRNEQF
.	TRBV2	TRBJ1-3	.	ASKELNSGNTIY
TRBD1	TRBV6-5	TRBJ2-5	once	ASSLTGDKRPQY
.	TRBV9	TRBJ2-5	.	ASSDSKETQY
.	TRBV6-2/TRBV6-3	TRBJ2-3	.	ASSYSHPGATQY
TRBD1	TRBV2	TRBJ2-1	few	ASSVPGTGVLNEQF
TRBD1	TRBV7-6	TRBJ1-4	.	ASSLDRGTGDEKLF
TRBD2	TRBV7-6	TRBJ2-3	once	ASSLQSSGGTDTQY
.	TRBV5-1	TRBJ2-4	.	ASSWEGPGGFPKNIQY
.	TRBV29-1	TRBJ1-6	.	SVEENSSYNSPLH
TRBD1	TRBV18	TRBJ2-7	.	ASSPLGQGSYEQY